The entry below gives a single T cell receptor (beta chain) sequence along with its context. The antigen remains undetermined. These data come from a study of T cells in tuberculosis. Here immunoSEQ multiplex PCR was the method, and the copy in TCRdb shows in-frame clones only, minus some. The profile shows tens of thousands of clones, over 90% of them singletons. The study, taken as a whole, reports: Active tuberculosis TCR-alpha repertoires lay closer to GMM-specific TCRs than IGRA-negative controls, suggesting clonal expansion.

Between the trimmed V and J ends, which lost 2 bases and 8 bases, there was a span of 10 bases. The germline V gene encodes CDR1 MNHEY and CDR2 SVGAGI. The CDR3 contains 14 residues. The V and J genes are TRBV6-5 and TRBJ1-6; possibly TRBD1 for D (6 bases). The sequencing input was PBMCs. This sequence originates from a donor aged 10-35 years with latent tuberculosis or without tuberculosis infection. CDR3 residues: CASSYTRGDSPLHF. The DNA of the CDR3 is TGTGCCAGCAGTTACACCAGGGGAGATTCACCCCTCCACTTT.